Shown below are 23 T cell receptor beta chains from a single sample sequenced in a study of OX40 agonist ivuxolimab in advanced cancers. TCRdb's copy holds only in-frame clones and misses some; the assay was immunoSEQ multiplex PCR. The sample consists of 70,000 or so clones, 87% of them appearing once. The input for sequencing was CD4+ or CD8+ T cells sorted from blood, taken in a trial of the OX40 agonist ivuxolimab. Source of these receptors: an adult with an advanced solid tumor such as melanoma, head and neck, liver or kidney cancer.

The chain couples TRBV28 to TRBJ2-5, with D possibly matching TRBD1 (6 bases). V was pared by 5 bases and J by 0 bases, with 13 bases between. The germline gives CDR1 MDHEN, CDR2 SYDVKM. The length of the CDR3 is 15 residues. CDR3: CASSPRTEYQETQYF. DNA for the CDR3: TGTGCCAGCAGTCCGCGGACAGAGTACCAAGAGACCCAGTACTTC. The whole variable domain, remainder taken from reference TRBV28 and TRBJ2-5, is DVKVTQSSRYLVKRTGEKVFLECVQDMDHENMFWYRQDPGLGLRLIYFSYDVKMKEKGDIPEGYSVSREKKERFSLILESASTNQTSMYLCASSPRTEYQETQYFGPGTRLLVL.

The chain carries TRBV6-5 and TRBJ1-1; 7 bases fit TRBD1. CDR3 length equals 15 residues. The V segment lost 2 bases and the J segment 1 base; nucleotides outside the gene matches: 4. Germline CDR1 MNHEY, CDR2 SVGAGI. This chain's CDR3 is CASSYEGARNTEAFF. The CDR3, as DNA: TGTGCCAGCAGTTACGAGGGGGCCCGGAACACTGAAGCTTTCTTT.

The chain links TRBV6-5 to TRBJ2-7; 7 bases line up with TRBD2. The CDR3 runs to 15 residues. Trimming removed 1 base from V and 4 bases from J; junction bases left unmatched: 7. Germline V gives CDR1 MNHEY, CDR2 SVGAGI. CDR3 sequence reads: CASSYWREREYEQYF. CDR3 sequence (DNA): TGTGCCAGCAGTTACTGGCGGGAGCGAGAATACGAGCAGTACTTC.

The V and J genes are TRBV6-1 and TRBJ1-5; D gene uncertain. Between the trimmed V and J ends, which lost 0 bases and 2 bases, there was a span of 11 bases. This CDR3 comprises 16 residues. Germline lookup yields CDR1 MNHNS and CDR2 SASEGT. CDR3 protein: CASSEAAAEGNQPQHF. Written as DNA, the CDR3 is TGTGCCAGCAGTGAAGCTGCAGCGGAGGGCAATCAGCCCCAGCATTTT.

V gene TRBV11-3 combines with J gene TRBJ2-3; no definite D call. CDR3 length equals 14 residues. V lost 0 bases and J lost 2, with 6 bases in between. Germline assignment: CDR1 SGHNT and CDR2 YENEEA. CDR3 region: CASSLDGATDTQYF. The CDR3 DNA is TGTGCCAGCAGCTTAGATGGAGCCACAGATACGCAGTATTTT.

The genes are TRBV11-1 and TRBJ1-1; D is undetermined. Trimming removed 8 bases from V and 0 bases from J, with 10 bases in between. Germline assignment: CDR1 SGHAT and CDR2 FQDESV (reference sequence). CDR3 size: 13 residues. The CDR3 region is CASRTAVNTEAFF. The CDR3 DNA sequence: TGTGCCAGCCGGACGGCGGTGAACACTGAAGCTTTCTTT.

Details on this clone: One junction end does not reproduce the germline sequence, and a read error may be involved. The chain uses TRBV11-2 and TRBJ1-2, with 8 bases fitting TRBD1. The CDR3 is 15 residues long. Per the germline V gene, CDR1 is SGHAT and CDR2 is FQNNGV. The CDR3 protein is CASSIDRGFWYGYTF. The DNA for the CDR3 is TGTGCCAGCAGCATAGACAGGGGATTTTGGTATGGCTACACCTTC.

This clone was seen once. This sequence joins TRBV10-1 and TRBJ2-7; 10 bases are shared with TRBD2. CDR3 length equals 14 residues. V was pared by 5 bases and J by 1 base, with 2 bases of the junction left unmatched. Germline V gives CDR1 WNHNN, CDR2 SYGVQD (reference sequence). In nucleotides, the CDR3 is TGCGCCAGCAGTCCTAGCGGGAGTTCCTACGAGCAGTACTTC. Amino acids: CASSPSGSSYEQYF.

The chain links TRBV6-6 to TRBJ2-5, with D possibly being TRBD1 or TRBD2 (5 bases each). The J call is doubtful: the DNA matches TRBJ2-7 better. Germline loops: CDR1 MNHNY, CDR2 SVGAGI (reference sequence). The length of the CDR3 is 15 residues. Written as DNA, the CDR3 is TGTGCCAGCAGTCCCGGGACCGGCAACAACTACGAGCAGTACTTC. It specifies CASSPGTGNNYEQYF.

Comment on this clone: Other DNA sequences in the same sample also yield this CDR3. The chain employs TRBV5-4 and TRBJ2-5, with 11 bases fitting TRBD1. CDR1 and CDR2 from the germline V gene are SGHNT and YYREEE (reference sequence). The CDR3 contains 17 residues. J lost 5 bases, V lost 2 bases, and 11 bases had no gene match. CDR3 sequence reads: CASSFLGGTGGRETQYF. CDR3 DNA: TGTGCCAGCAGCTTCCTCGGGGGGACAGGGGGGCGGGAGACCCAGTACTTC. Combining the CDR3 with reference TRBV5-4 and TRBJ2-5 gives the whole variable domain ETGVTQSPTHLIKTRGQQVTLRCSSQSGHNTVSWYQQALGQGPQFIFQYYREEENGRGNFPPRFSGLQFPNYSSELNVNALELDDSALYLCASSFLGGTGGRETQYFGPGTRLLVL.

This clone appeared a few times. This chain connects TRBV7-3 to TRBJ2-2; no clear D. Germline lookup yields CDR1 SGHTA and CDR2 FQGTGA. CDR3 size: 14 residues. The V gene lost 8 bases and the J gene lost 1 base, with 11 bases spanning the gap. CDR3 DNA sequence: TGTGCCAGCGCAGTGACGGTGAACACCGGGGAGCTGTTTTTT. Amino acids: CASAVTVNTGELFF.

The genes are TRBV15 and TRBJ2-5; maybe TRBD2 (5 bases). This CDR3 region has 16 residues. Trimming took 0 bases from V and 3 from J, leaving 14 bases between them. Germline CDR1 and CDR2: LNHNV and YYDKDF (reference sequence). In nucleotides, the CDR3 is TGTGCCACCAGCAGAGATCTTCCTAAGAGGGAAGAGACCCAGTACTTC. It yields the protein CATSRDLPKREETQYF.

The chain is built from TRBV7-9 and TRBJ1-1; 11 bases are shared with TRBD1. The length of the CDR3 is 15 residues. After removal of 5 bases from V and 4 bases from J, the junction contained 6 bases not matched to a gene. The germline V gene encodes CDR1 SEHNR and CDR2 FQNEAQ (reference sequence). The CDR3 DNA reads TGTGCCAGCAGCCCTAGGACAGGGGGCACCACTGAAGCTTTCTTT. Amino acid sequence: CASSPRTGGTTEAFF. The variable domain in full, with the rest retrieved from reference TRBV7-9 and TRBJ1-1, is DTGVSQNPRHKITKRGQNVTFRCDPISEHNRLYWYRQTLGQGPEFLTYFQNEAQLEKSRLLSDRFSAERPKGSFSTLEIQRTEQGDSAMYLCASSPRTGGTTEAFFGQGTRLTVV.

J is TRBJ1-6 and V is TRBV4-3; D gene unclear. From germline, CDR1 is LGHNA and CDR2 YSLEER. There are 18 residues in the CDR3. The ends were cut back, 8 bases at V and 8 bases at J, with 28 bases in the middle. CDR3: CASGNGKLMSGPYSPLHF. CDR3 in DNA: TGCGCCAGCGGTAACGGAAAGCTGATGTCTGGACCTTATTCACCCCTCCACTTT.

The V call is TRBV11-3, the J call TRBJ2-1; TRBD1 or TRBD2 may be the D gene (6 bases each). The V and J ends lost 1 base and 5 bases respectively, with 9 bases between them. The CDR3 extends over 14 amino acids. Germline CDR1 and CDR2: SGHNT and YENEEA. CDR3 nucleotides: TGTGCCAGCAGCTTAGGGGGGGCAGACAATGAGCAGTTCTTC. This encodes CASSLGGADNEQFF.

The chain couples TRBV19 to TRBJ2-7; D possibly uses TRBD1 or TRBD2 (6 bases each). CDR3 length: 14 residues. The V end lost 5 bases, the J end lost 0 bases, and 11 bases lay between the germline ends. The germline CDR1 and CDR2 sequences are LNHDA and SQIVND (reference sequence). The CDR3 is CASSLGGSSYEQYF. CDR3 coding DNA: TGTGCCAGTAGTTTAGGGGGGAGCTCCTACGAGCAGTACTTC. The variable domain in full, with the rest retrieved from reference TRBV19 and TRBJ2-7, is DGGITQSPKYLFRKEGQNVTLSCEQNLNHDAMYWYRQDPGQGLRLIYYSQIVNDFQKGDIAEGYSVSREKKESFPLTVTSAQKNPTAFYLCASSLGGSSYEQYFGPGTRLTVT.

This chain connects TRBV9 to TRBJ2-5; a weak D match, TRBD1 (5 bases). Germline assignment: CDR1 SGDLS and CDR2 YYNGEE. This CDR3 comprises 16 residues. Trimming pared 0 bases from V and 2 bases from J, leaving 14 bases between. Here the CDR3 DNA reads TGTGCCAGCAGCGTAGGCGGCGGAAGGGGACAAGAGACCCAGTACTTC. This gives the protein CASSVGGGRGQETQYF.

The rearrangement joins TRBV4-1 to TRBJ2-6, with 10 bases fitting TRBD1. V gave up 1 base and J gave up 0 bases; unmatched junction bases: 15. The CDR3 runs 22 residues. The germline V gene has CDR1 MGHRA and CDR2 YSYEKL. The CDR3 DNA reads TGCGCCAGCAGCCAAGGAAGTGGGGGACAGGGGACTTTGCGCTCTGGGGCCAACGTCCTGACTTTC. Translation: CASSQGSGGQGTLRSGANVLTF.

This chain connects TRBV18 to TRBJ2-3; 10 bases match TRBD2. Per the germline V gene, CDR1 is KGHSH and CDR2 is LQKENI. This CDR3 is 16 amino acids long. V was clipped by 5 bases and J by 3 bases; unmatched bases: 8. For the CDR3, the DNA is TGTGCCAGCTCAACATCGGGACTAGCGACAACAGATACGCAGTATTTT. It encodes CASSTSGLATTDTQYF.

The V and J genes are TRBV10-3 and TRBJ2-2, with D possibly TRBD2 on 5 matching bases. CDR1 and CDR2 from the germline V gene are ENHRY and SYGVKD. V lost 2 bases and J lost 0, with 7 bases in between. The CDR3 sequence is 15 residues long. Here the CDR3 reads CAISEREANTGELFF. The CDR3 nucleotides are TGTGCCATCAGTGAGCGGGAAGCGAACACCGGGGAGCTGTTTTTT.

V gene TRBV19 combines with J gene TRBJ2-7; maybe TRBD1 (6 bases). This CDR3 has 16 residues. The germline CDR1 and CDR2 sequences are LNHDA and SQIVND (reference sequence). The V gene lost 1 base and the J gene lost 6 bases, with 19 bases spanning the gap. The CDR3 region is CASSIVVGTNGFEQYF. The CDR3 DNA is TGTGCCAGTAGTATAGTCGTCGGGACAAACGGCTTCGAGCAGTACTTC.

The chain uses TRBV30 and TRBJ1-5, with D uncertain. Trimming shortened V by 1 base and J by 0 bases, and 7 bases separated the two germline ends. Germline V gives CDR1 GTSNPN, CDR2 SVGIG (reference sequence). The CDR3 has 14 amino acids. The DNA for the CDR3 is TGTGCCTGGAGTGCCGGAGCTAGCAATCAGCCCCAGCATTTT. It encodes CAWSAGASNQPQHF. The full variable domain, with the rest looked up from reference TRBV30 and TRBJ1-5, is SQTIHQWPATLVQPVGSPLSLECTVEGTSNPNLYWYRQAAGRGLQLLFYSVGIGQISSEVPQNLSASRPQDRQFILSSKKLLLSDSGFYLCAWSAGASNQPQHFGDGTRLSIL.

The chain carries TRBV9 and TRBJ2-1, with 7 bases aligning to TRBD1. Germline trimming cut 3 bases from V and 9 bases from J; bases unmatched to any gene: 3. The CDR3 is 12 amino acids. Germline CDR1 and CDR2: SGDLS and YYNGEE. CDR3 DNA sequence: TGTGCCAGCAGCGAGCCAGGGGGTGAGCAGTTCTTC. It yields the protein CASSEPGGEQFF.